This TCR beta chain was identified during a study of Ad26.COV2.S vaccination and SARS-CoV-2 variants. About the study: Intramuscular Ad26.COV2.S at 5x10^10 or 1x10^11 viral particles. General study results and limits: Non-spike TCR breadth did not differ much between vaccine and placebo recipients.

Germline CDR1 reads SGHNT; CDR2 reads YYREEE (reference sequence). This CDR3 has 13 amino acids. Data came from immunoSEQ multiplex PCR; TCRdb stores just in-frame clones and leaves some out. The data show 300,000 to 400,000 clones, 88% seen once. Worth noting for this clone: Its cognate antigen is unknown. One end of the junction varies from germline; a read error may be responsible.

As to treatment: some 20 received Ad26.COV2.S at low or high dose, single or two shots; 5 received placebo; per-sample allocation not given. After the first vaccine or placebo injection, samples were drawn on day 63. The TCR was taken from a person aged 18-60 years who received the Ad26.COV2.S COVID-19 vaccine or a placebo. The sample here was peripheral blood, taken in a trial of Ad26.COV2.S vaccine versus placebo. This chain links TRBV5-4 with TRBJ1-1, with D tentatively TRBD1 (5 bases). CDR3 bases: TGTGCCAGCAGCTTTAACCCGGGACGGCTTTCTCACTTT. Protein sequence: CASSFNPGRLSHF. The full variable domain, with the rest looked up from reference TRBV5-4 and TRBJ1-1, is ETGVTQSPTHLIKTRGQQVTLRCSSQSGHNTVSWYQQALGQGPQFIFQYYREEENGRGNFPPRFSGLQFPNYSSELNVNALELDDSALYLCASSFNPGRLSHFGQGTRLTVV.